These 5 T cell receptor beta chains were sequenced from one sample in a study of OX40 agonist ivuxolimab in advanced cancers. The data were produced by immunoSEQ multiplex PCR, yet TCRdb's version contains in-frame clones alone and is incomplete. The top ten clones hold 5.2% of a sample with fewer than 65,000 clones, more than 75% of them seen once. The material sequenced was CD4+ or CD8+ T cells sorted from blood, taken in a trial of the OX40 agonist ivuxolimab. The receptors come from an adult with an advanced solid tumor such as melanoma, head and neck, liver or kidney cancer.

The CDR3 reads CASSIQVRGPQETQYF. The CDR3 DNA follows: TGTGCCAGTAGTATCCAAGTCAGGGGTCCACAAGAGACCCAGTACTTC. The rearrangement links TRBV19 to TRBJ2-5; D is possibly TRBD1 (6 bases). CDR1 and CDR2 (germline): LNHDA, SQIVND (reference sequence). V shed 3 bases and J shed 2 bases, with 16 bases lying between them. CDR3 length: 16 amino acids. Full variable domain (outside the CDR3, taken from reference TRBV19 and TRBJ2-5): DGGITQSPKYLFRKEGQNVTLSCEQNLNHDAMYWYRQDPGQGLRLIYYSQIVNDFQKGDIAEGYSVSREKKESFPLTVTSAQKNPTAFYLCASSIQVRGPQETQYFGPGTRLLVL.

The V gene is TRBV28, the J gene TRBJ2-5, with TRBD1 identical over 7 bases. The end of the DNA aligns better with TRBJ2-7, so the J call may be wrong. The germline V gene encodes CDR1 MDHEN and CDR2 SYDVKM. CDR3 length: 15 residues. This CDR3 is CASSPNRGPRDEQYF. The CDR3 nucleotides are TGTGCCAGCAGTCCAAACAGGGGCCCGCGGGACGAGCAGTACTTC.

The chain links TRBV6-5 to TRBJ1-5, with TRBD1 identical over 8 bases. J gave up 4 bases and V 4 bases, and 6 bases lay outside the gene matches. Germline V gene data show CDR1 as MNHEY and CDR2 as SVGAGI. This CDR3 contains 15 residues. The DNA for the CDR3 is TGTGCCAGCAGTTTGGGACAGGCGTTTAATCAGCCCCAGCATTTT. It is translated as CASSLGQAFNQPQHF.

The chain joins TRBV2 to TRBJ1-2; D unresolved. The germline V gene encodes CDR1 SNHLY and CDR2 FYNNEI. The CDR3 is 15 residues long. Trimming took off 2 bases at V and 4 bases at J, with 14 bases between the two ends. The DNA for the CDR3 is TGTGCCAGCAGTGAAACGCGGGAAGGAGTCTATGGCTACACCTTC. Translation: CASSETREGVYGYTF. Based on the CDR3 plus reference TRBV2 and TRBJ1-2, the full variable domain is EPEVTQTPSHQVTQMGQEVILRCVPISNHLYFYWYRQILGQKVEFLVSFYNNEISEKSEIFDDQFSVERPDGSNFTLKIRSTKLEDSAMYFCASSETREGVYGYTFGSGTRLTVV.

This clone was observed a single time. The chain employs TRBV20-1 and TRBJ2-1; D remains ambiguous. The CDR3 consists of 11 residues. V was clipped by 6 bases and J by 4 bases, with 7 bases between them. Germline CDR1 is DFQATT and CDR2 is SNEGSKA (reference sequence). The CDR3 protein is CSAPRYNEQFF. The CDR3, as DNA: TGCAGTGCGCCCCGATACAATGAGCAGTTCTTC.